This is a list of T cell receptor beta chains from one sample in a study of blood T cell repertoires in COVID-19. The assay was immunoSEQ multiplex PCR, and TCRdb's table has in-frame clones only and misses some. The profile shows around 230,000 clones, around 86% of them singletons. The sequencing sample was made of peripheral blood. These receptors were obtained from a woman aged 55-69 years with active or convalescent COVID-19. The CDR3 runs from the conserved cysteine through the conserved F or W. D genes are given only for firm matches. Part of the rows lack a size; the others show once, few, many or a class for expanded clones.

abundance: .; v_gene: TRBV2; len: 16; j_gene: TRBJ1-3; d_gene: .; CDR3aa: CASSELGRLPGNTIYF; CDR3nt: TGTGCCAGCAGTGAATTGGGCCGCCTCCCTGGAAACACCATATATTTT
abundance: .; v_gene: TRBV7-2; len: 13; j_gene: TRBJ1-5; d_gene: .; CDR3aa: CASSRQRNQPQHF; CDR3nt: TGTGCCAGCAGCAGACAGCGCAATCAGCCCCAGCATTTT
abundance: .; v_gene: TRBV5-5; len: 14; j_gene: TRBJ1-2; d_gene: .; CDR3aa: CASSPGLLNYGYTF; CDR3nt: TGTGCCAGCAGCCCGGGACTGCTTAACTATGGCTACACCTTC
abundance: .; v_gene: TRBV28; len: 16; j_gene: TRBJ1-5; d_gene: .; CDR3aa: CASSPWGGASNQPQHF; CDR3nt: TGTGCCAGCAGCCCCTGGGGAGGGGCAAGCAATCAGCCCCAGCATTTT
abundance: .; v_gene: TRBV3-1/TRBV3-2; len: 13; j_gene: TRBJ2-1; d_gene: .; CDR3aa: CASLLRGNNEQFF; CDR3nt: TGTGCCAGCCTCCTACGGGGGAACAATGAGCAGTTCTTC
abundance: .; v_gene: TRBV5-4; len: 15; j_gene: TRBJ2-7; d_gene: .; CDR3aa: CASSLAGVLSYEQYF; CDR3nt: TGTGCCAGCAGCTTGGCCGGGGTCCTCTCCTACGAGCAGTACTTC
abundance: many; v_gene: TRBV19; len: 15; j_gene: TRBJ2-3; d_gene: .; CDR3aa: CASSYGQLSTDTQYF; CDR3nt: TGTGCCAGTAGTTACGGACAGTTAAGCACAGATACGCAGTATTTT
abundance: .; v_gene: TRBV5-1; len: 15; j_gene: TRBJ1-2; d_gene: TRBD1; CDR3aa: CASSFLGGGNYGYTF; CDR3nt: TGCGCCAGCAGCTTTCTTGGAGGGGGCAACTATGGCTACACCTTC
abundance: .; v_gene: TRBV27; len: 15; j_gene: TRBJ2-7; d_gene: .; CDR3aa: CASSLGRLLPYEQYF; CDR3nt: TGTGCCAGCAGTTTAGGGAGACTACTCCCCTACGAGCAGTACTTC
abundance: .; v_gene: TRBV9; len: 16; j_gene: TRBJ2-1; d_gene: TRBD2; CDR3aa: CASSVDEAGEYNEQFF; CDR3nt: TGTGCCAGCAGCGTAGATGAAGCGGGGGAGTACAATGAGCAGTTCTTC
abundance: .; v_gene: TRBV7-9; len: 14; j_gene: TRBJ1-2; d_gene: .; CDR3aa: CASSLRQGGDGYTF; CDR3nt: TGTGCCAGCAGCTTACGCCAGGGTGGGGATGGCTACACCTTC
abundance: .; v_gene: TRBV4-1; len: 13; j_gene: TRBJ1-5; d_gene: .; CDR3aa: CASSQDEGLPQHF; CDR3nt: TGCGCCAGCAGCCAAGATGAGGGATTGCCCCAGCATTTT
abundance: .; v_gene: TRBV12-3/TRBV12-4; len: 13; j_gene: TRBJ1-5; d_gene: .; CDR3aa: CASSLTSNQPQHF; CDR3nt: TGTGCCAGCAGTCTTACATCAAATCAGCCCCAGCATTTT
abundance: .; v_gene: TRBV19; len: 14; j_gene: TRBJ1-3; d_gene: TRBD1; CDR3aa: CASRKGASGNTIYF; CDR3nt: TGTGCCAGTAGGAAGGGGGCATCTGGAAACACCATATATTTT
abundance: .; v_gene: TRBV9; len: 14; j_gene: TRBJ2-2; d_gene: .; CDR3aa: CASSVLGHTGELFF; CDR3nt: TGTGCCAGCAGCGTATTGGGGCACACCGGGGAGCTGTTTTTT
abundance: .; v_gene: TRBV7-9; len: 14; j_gene: TRBJ1-3; d_gene: .; CDR3aa: CASTLGLSGNTIYF; CDR3nt: TGTGCCAGCACCCTCGGACTCTCTGGAAACACCATATATTTT
abundance: .; v_gene: TRBV5-1; len: 15; j_gene: TRBJ2-3; d_gene: TRBD1; CDR3aa: CASSRTGQGIDTQYF; CDR3nt: TGCGCCAGCAGCCGGACGGGACAGGGGATAGATACGCAGTATTTT
abundance: few; v_gene: TRBV7-9; len: 15; j_gene: TRBJ2-3; d_gene: TRBD2; CDR3aa: CASSYSGGRTDTQYF; CDR3nt: TGTGCCAGCAGCTATAGCGGGGGTAGGACAGATACGCAGTATTTT
abundance: .; v_gene: TRBV6-5; len: 15; j_gene: TRBJ2-7; d_gene: .; CDR3aa: CASSYDPTGSYEQYF; CDR3nt: TGTGCCAGCAGTTACGATCCCACAGGAAGCTACGAGCAGTACTTC
abundance: once; v_gene: TRBV6-4; len: 20; j_gene: TRBJ2-5; d_gene: .; CDR3aa: CASSDQTGGGLHDPQETQYF; CDR3nt: TGTGCCAGCAGTGACCAAACCGGAGGCGGCCTACACGATCCCCAAGAGACCCAGTACTTC
abundance: .; v_gene: TRBV3-1/TRBV3-2; len: 15; j_gene: TRBJ1-2; d_gene: TRBD1; CDR3aa: CASSRRQGALYGYTF; CDR3nt: TGTGCCAGCAGCCGCAGACAGGGAGCCCTCTATGGCTACACCTTC
abundance: .; v_gene: TRBV20-1; len: 11; j_gene: TRBJ1-2; d_gene: .; CDR3aa: CSRLGEYGYTF; CDR3nt: TGCAGTCGCCTCGGGGAATATGGCTACACCTTC
abundance: .; v_gene: TRBV30; len: 14; j_gene: TRBJ1-2; d_gene: .; CDR3aa: CAWSAQARNYGYTF; CDR3nt: TGTGCCTGGAGTGCGCAGGCGCGTAACTATGGCTACACCTTC
abundance: .; v_gene: TRBV3-1/TRBV3-2; len: 16; j_gene: TRBJ1-3; d_gene: .; CDR3aa: CATNKQGSGSGNTIYF; CDR3nt: TGTGCCACCAACAAACAGGGTAGCGGGTCTGGAAACACCATATATTTT
abundance: .; v_gene: TRBV9; len: 13; j_gene: TRBJ1-1; d_gene: .; CDR3aa: CASSARQNTEAFF; CDR3nt: TGTGCCAGCAGCGCCAGACAGAACACTGAAGCTTTCTTT
abundance: .; v_gene: TRBV25-1; len: 17; j_gene: TRBJ2-3; d_gene: TRBD2; CDR3aa: CASSPAGAGGSTDTQYF; CDR3nt: TGTGCCAGCAGTCCGGCAGGGGCGGGGGGGAGCACAGATACGCAGTATTTT
abundance: once; v_gene: TRBV5-3; len: 19; j_gene: TRBJ1-1; d_gene: TRBD1; CDR3aa: CARSLMVSYRGSVSPEAFF; CDR3nt: TGTGCCAGAAGCTTGATGGTCAGTTACAGGGGCTCCGTGAGCCCAGAAGCTTTCTTT
abundance: .; v_gene: TRBV11-2; len: 15; j_gene: TRBJ2-3; d_gene: TRBD2; CDR3aa: CASSLGLAATDTQYF; CDR3nt: TGTGCCAGCAGCTTAGGGCTAGCGGCCACAGATACGCAGTATTTT
abundance: once; v_gene: TRBV5-1; len: 15; j_gene: TRBJ2-5; d_gene: TRBD2; CDR3aa: CASSLWSGGAETQYF; CDR3nt: TGCGCCAGCAGCTTATGGAGCGGGGGGGCCGAGACCCAGTACTTC
abundance: few; v_gene: TRBV7-3; len: 13; j_gene: TRBJ1-3; d_gene: .; CDR3aa: CASSLGQGNTIYF; CDR3nt: TGTGCCAGCAGCCTCGGACAGGGAAACACCATATATTTT
abundance: .; v_gene: TRBV2; len: 14; j_gene: TRBJ1-1; d_gene: TRBD1; CDR3aa: CASSVGQGDTEAFF; CDR3nt: TGTGCCAGCAGCGTTGGACAGGGGGACACTGAAGCTTTCTTT
abundance: .; v_gene: TRBV18; len: 14; j_gene: TRBJ1-2; d_gene: TRBD1; CDR3aa: CASSPPGQGYGYTF; CDR3nt: TGTGCCAGCTCACCACCGGGACAGGGCTATGGCTACACCTTC
abundance: .; v_gene: TRBV11-2; len: 13; j_gene: TRBJ2-3; d_gene: TRBD2; CDR3aa: CASRQIGGGGQYF; CDR3nt: TGTGCCAGCAGGCAAATCGGCGGGGGTGGGCAGTATTTT
abundance: .; v_gene: TRBV5-8; len: 13; j_gene: TRBJ1-5; d_gene: .; CDR3aa: CASSLTVNQPQHF; CDR3nt: TGTGCCAGCAGCTTGACAGTTAATCAGCCCCAGCATTTT
abundance: .; v_gene: TRBV7-3; len: 12; j_gene: TRBJ1-1; d_gene: .; CDR3aa: CASGPPNTEAFF; CDR3nt: TGTGCCAGCGGCCCACCGAACACTGAAGCTTTCTTT
abundance: .; v_gene: TRBV5-1; len: 16; j_gene: TRBJ1-2; d_gene: TRBD1; CDR3aa: CATRPGQGPNNYGYTF; CDR3nt: TGCGCCACCCGCCCGGGACAGGGGCCAAATAACTATGGCTACACCTTC
abundance: .; v_gene: TRBV6-2/TRBV6-3; len: 14; j_gene: TRBJ1-5; d_gene: TRBD1; CDR3aa: CASSDRQGHQPQHF; CDR3nt: TGTGCCAGCAGCGATAGACAGGGGCATCAGCCCCAGCATTTT
abundance: .; v_gene: TRBV6-5; len: 14; j_gene: TRBJ1-2; d_gene: TRBD1; CDR3aa: CASSYSGTGRGYTF; CDR3nt: TGTGCCAGCAGTTACTCGGGGACAGGGCGCGGCTACACCTTC
abundance: .; v_gene: TRBV18; len: 14; j_gene: TRBJ2-2; d_gene: .; CDR3aa: CASSPAAAAGELFF; CDR3nt: TGTGCCAGCTCACCCGCGGCTGCGGCCGGGGAGCTGTTTTTT
abundance: .; v_gene: TRBV7-9; len: 15; j_gene: TRBJ1-2; d_gene: TRBD1; CDR3aa: CASSMGQGSNYGYTF; CDR3nt: TGTGCCAGCAGCATGGGACAGGGGTCAAACTATGGCTACACCTTC
abundance: .; v_gene: TRBV18; len: 14; j_gene: TRBJ2-5; d_gene: .; CDR3aa: CASSPNKGKETQYF; CDR3nt: TGTGCCAGCTCACCAAATAAGGGGAAAGAGACCCAGTACTTC
abundance: .; v_gene: TRBV27; len: 14; j_gene: TRBJ1-2; d_gene: .; CDR3aa: CASSFPGRHYGYTF; CDR3nt: TGTGCCAGCAGTTTCCCGGGTCGGCACTATGGCTACACCTTC